Reported below is one TCR beta chain. The target antigen is unknown. This specimen belongs to a study of T cell responses to AZD1222 COVID-19 vaccine. Broader study findings: Sampling that yielded the repertoires occurred only after the peak T cell response.

The data were produced by immunoSEQ multiplex PCR, yet TCRdb's version contains in-frame clones alone and is incomplete. Of 140,000 or so clones listed, 91% are singletons. This CDR3 is built from 16 residues. Germline V lookup: CDR1 SGHAT, CDR2 FQNNGV. Trimming shortened V by 5 bases and J by 1 base, and 14 bases separated the two germline ends. J is TRBJ2-2 and V is TRBV11-2; possibly TRBD1 or TRBD2 for D (5 bases each). This clonotype was sampled from an adult who received the MenACWY meningococcal vaccine as a control. The sequences come from peripheral blood, collected 28 days after the second dose of the MenACWY control vaccine. CDR3 nucleotide sequence: TGTGCCAGCAGCGGGGGAACAGTGGGGAACACCGGGGAGCTGTTTTTT. This sequence encodes CASSGGTVGNTGELFF.